This T cell receptor beta chain was identified in a study of shared clonotypes between healthy human individuals. General observations from the study: Memory subsets had estimated richness that was generally smaller than that of naive subsets. A few donors showed sharing of approximately 5% of naive CD4 clonotypes.

Naivety among CD8 cells was defined by CD45RO negativity and positive CCR7 selection, thereby excluding terminally differentiated effector memory CD45RA+ cells. V dropped 7 bases and J dropped 4 bases, with 14 bases sitting between them. Germline values: CDR1 SGHRS, CDR2 YFSETQ. CDR3 length: 14 amino acids. Libraries were prepared by immunoSEQ multiplex PCR; TCRdb keeps only in-frame clonotypes and omits some of them. This table has some 2,000,000 clones, just under 95% appearing once. Details on this clone: Its antigen is not identified.

The chain combines TRBV5-1 with TRBJ1-4; D remains ambiguous. Sequencing was carried out using naive CD8+ T cells sorted from blood. The clonotype originates from a man between 18 and 29 years old in good health. CDR3 DNA sequence: TGCGCCAGCGCGTCGGCCGACGGTAATGAAAAACTGTTTTTT. This codes for CASASADGNEKLFF.